The T cell receptor (beta chain) described here comes from a study of blood T cell repertoires in COVID-19. Across the whole study: The United States, Italy and Spain were the sources of the acute and convalescent COVID-19 samples. Sources were T cells, B-cell-depleted T cells, or PBMCs; the material itself was cDNA or gDNA.

Original data processing: Quantification of nucleated cells was approximated via reference gene primer amplification. TCRdb's table, derived via immunoSEQ multiplex PCR, lists solely in-frame clones and lacks some. V, J and clone size derive from that table, while D and trimming were established from the DNA sequence. This table has about 200,000 clones, 84% appearing once. Germline CDR1 reads SGHTA; CDR2 reads FQGNSA. This CDR3 is 10 amino acids long. Trimming left V 7 bases short and J 8 bases short, with 8 bases between. V usage is TRBV7-2 and J usage is TRBJ1-1; D gene unclear. The sequence derives from a human donor in a cohort sampled during active COVID-19. The material sequenced was peripheral blood. CDR3 nucleotide sequence: TGTGCCAGCACGGTGCGAGAAGCTTTCTTT. Protein product: CASTVREAFF.